This T cell receptor beta chain originates from a study of regulatory T cells in long-lasting Graves disease. Study information: Treatment with antithyroid drugs for over 5 years, together with positive TSH receptor antibodies, meant persistent Graves' disease. Study observations and caveats: TRBV28, TRBJ1-2 and TRBJ2-5 were segments that persistent disease favored. The study found lower TCR diversity in persistent Graves' patients than in newly diagnosed ones.

Time point noted: persistent/refractory GD, antithyroid drugs over 5 years with positive TRAb. The authors made the TCR library using RNA they extracted from PBMCs. A peripheral blood sample, 8.5 to 9 milliliters in volume, was drawn into EDTA tubes. With 3 bases removed from V and 9 bases from J, the gap between germline ends came to 7 bases. CDR1 SGDLS and CDR2 YYNGEE come from the germline V gene. CDR3 length: 12 amino acids. To note about this clonotype: Antigen specificity is unknown.

HTBI primers from iRepertoire and Arm-PCR of CDR3 regions yielded the TCR beta libraries. TCRdb re-called the multiplex PCR reads through MiXCR, storing one row per CDR3 protein. Altogether about 420,000 distinct CDR3 sequences are present, 20% to 30% being singletons, with the ten largest covering about a quarter. This receptor was identified in a female donor with Graves disease. The sample here was peripheral blood mononuclear cells (PBMCs), taken when the disease was refractory, from a patient treated with antithyroid drugs. The chain uses TRBV9 and TRBJ1-6, with TRBD1 as a possible D gene (6 bases). The DNA for the CDR3 is TGTGCCAGCAGCGGCAGGGGTTCACCCCTCCACTTT. Protein: CASSGRGSPLHF.